There are a few counts of the clone carrying this TCR beta chain. Its antigen is unidentified. These data originate in a study of vaccination and CD4 T cells after COVID-19. V lost 5 bases to trimming and J lost 3 bases, with 9 bases between them. From germline, CDR1 is DFQATT and CDR2 SNEGSKA (reference sequence). The CDR3 is made up of 12 amino acids. Noted treatment: approximately nine-day PBMC culture with coronavirus spike peptide pools or control peptides (ViraFEST assay). An Oncomine TCR Beta short-read assay was used to sequence the DNA from cultured CD4+ T cells. From the PCR reads, TCRdb called clonotypes with MiXCR, one entry per CDR3 protein. The table records about 15,000 distinct CDR3 sequences, 50% to 60% of them present only once.

The clonotype comes from a human donor who had recovered from COVID-19. The chain is built from TRBV20-1 and TRBJ2-3; the D is unclear. The sequencing sample was made of CD4+ T cells from blood, cultured in vitro. CDR3 amino acids: CSAARRTDTQYF. The CDR3 DNA is TGCAGTGCTGCTAGGCGAACAGATACGCAGTATTTT.